The source of this T cell receptor (beta chain) is a study of cytomegalovirus exposure and HLA in healthy donors. On the study more broadly: Genetic ancestry analysis placed around 76% of the approximately 400 donors that were genotyped in the Caucasian-associated cluster.

Overall study findings and caveats: Some public TCRs appeared in many individuals, while most sequences were rare.

Germline V lookup: CDR1 SGHVS, CDR2 FQNEAQ. The CDR3 sequence is 16 residues long. Trimming at V came to 5 bases and at J to 1 base, leaving 8 bases not matched to a gene. Amplification used 60 Vbeta primers and 13 Jbeta primers. Measured with immunoSEQ multiplex PCR; TCRdb has only the in-frame clones, and not every one. Altogether around 150,000 clones are present, 75% to 90% being singletons, with the ten largest covering approximately 8.5%. Comments on this clone: Its antigen is undetermined.

This receptor was identified in a man aged 18 to 35 in good health and CMV-seropositive. The chain carries TRBV7-8 and TRBJ2-3, with TRBD1 matching 8 bases. Sequenced material: PBMCs. CDR3 protein: CASSRFGQGGTDTQYF. The CDR3 bases are TGTGCCAGCAGCAGATTCGGACAGGGTGGCACAGATACGCAGTATTTT.